These 32 T cell receptor beta chains were all obtained from the same sample, sequenced in a study of PD-1 blockade in classical Hodgkin lymphoma. TCRdb's table, derived via immunoSEQ multiplex PCR, lists solely in-frame clones and lacks some. The table includes about 27,000 clones, around 83% detected once. The sample's time point: cycle 4 day 1 (C4D1), after 5 to 7 weeks of nivolumab. All the patients suffered relapse after autologous stem cell transplantation, and brentuximab vedotin exposure differed. Purified CD4+ T cells were obtained from thawed PBMCs through magnetic negative selection. The specimen was CD4+ T cells from blood, collected before the fourth cycle of nivolumab. The receptors shown here come from a human donor with classical Hodgkin lymphoma.

The DNA of the CDR3 is TGTGCCACCAGCAGAGAGGGTTTTAATGTAGCGGGAGTTTACGATGAGCAGTTCTTC. Protein product: CATSREGFNVAGVYDEQFF. This chain uses TRBV15 with TRBJ2-1; TRBD2 matches at 9 bases. J lost 8 bases, V lost 0 bases, and 17 bases had no gene match. The V gene's germline CDR1 is LNHNV and CDR2 YYDKDF (reference sequence). The CDR3 spans 19 residues. The complete variable domain, with remaining parts taken from reference TRBV15 and TRBJ2-1, reads DAMVIQNPRYQVTQFGKPVTLSCSQTLNHNVMYWYQQKSSQAPKLLFHYYDKDFNNEADTPDNFQSRRPNTSFCFLDIRSPGLGDTAMYLCATSREGFNVAGVYDEQFFGPGTRLTVL.

The rearrangement links TRBV4-2 to TRBJ1-5, with TRBD1 identical over 8 bases. Germline V lookup: CDR1 LGHNA, CDR2 YNFKEQ. This CDR3 contains 16 residues. The V and J ends lost 0 bases and 4 bases, in that order; junction bases with no gene match: 5. CDR3 DNA: TGTGCCAGCAGCCAAGATGGGGACAGGAATAATCAGCCCCAGCATTTT. Translating it yields CASSQDGDRNNQPQHF.

This rearrangement joins TRBV29-1 to TRBJ1-1, with TRBD1 matching over 10 bases. Trimming removed 6 bases from V and 5 bases from J; junction bases left unmatched: 15. This CDR3 has 16 amino acids. Germline-derived CDR1 and CDR2 are SQVTM and ANQGSEA. This chain's CDR3 is CSVRGATGGAKTEAFF. The DNA of the CDR3 is TGCAGCGTCCGGGGGGCGACAGGGGGCGCGAAGACTGAAGCTTTCTTT.

J is TRBJ1-2 and V is TRBV6-6; possible D gene TRBD1, 5 bases. Trimming took off 6 bases at V and 4 bases at J, with 15 bases between the two ends. Germline values: CDR1 MNHNY, CDR2 SVGAGI (reference sequence). This CDR3 spans 14 amino acids. The CDR3 sequence is CASRVNRQTYGYTF. In DNA form, the CDR3 reads TGTGCCAGCAGGGTCAACCGACAGACCTATGGCTACACCTTC.

The J gene is TRBJ2-3, the V gene TRBV5-1; TRBD2 aligns across 8 bases. The V gene's germline CDR1 is SGHRS and CDR2 YFSETQ. The junction had 5 bases not matched to a gene; V was cut back by 4 bases and J by 4 bases. The CDR3 extends over 14 amino acids. CDR3 in amino acids: CASSGREVADTQYF. CDR3 coding DNA: TGCGCCAGCAGCGGGCGGGAGGTTGCAGATACGCAGTATTTT.

The rearrangement joins TRBV7-2 to TRBJ2-5; maybe TRBD2 (5 bases). CDR3 length: 14 residues. Trimming removed 1 base from V and 4 bases from J, with 10 bases in between. Germline lookup yields CDR1 SGHTA and CDR2 FQGNSA. In DNA form, the CDR3 reads TGTGCCAGCAGCTTAGGGCCCGCGGGAGAGACCCAGTACTTC. It specifies CASSLGPAGETQYF.

In the case of this clone: This same CDR3 is encoded by further DNA sequences in the sample. V gene TRBV11-3 combines with J gene TRBJ1-1, with 8 nucleotides matching TRBD1. In germline, CDR1 is SGHNT, CDR2 YENEEA. CDR3 length: 18 amino acids. With 3 bases clipped from V and 0 bases from J, the junction kept 12 bases outside the gene matches. CDR3 protein: CASSFGTGTKGMNTEAFF. The CDR3 bases are TGTGCCAGCAGCTTTGGGACAGGTACAAAGGGGATGAACACTGAAGCTTTCTTT.

This clone appeared once. The chain has TRBV11-2 and TRBJ1-1; a weak D match, TRBD1 (6 bases). The CDR3 runs to 16 residues. V gave up 5 bases and J gave up 3 bases, with 19 bases separating them. Germline values: CDR1 SGHAT, CDR2 FQNNGV. In nucleotides, the CDR3 is TGTGCCAGCAGCCCACTGAACCAGGGGAATGACACTGAAGCTTTCTTT. Its protein product is CASSPLNQGNDTEAFF.

The V call is TRBV10-2, the J call TRBJ1-5; unclear D gene. The germline V and J ends were trimmed by 7 bases and 0 bases, with 7 bases remaining between them. The CDR3 has 13 residues. Germline loops: CDR1 WSHSY, CDR2 SAAADI. In DNA form, the CDR3 reads TGCGCCAGCACGACTAATAGCAATCAGCCCCAGCATTTT. Translation gives CASTTNSNQPQHF.

This clone has a single count. The chain uses TRBV5-6 and TRBJ2-6; D is uncertain. CDR3 length: 16 amino acids. CDR1 SGHDT and CDR2 YYEEEE come from the germline V gene. V was clipped by 1 base and J by 4 bases, with 12 bases between them. CDR3 bases: TGTGCCAGCAGCTTGTGGGGTTCTGGGGGGGCCAACGTCCTGACTTTC. It is translated as CASSLWGSGGANVLTF.

The CDR3 is CASRGTAYSGNTIYF. The CDR3, as DNA: TGTGCCAGCAGAGGGACAGCTTACTCTGGAAACACCATATATTTT. The chain has TRBV6-6 and TRBJ1-3; 7 bases are shared with TRBD1. V was pared by 6 bases and J by 0 bases, with 5 bases of the junction left unmatched. The CDR3 is made up of 15 amino acids. The germline V gene encodes CDR1 MNHNY and CDR2 SVGAGI (reference sequence).

This clone was seen a handful of times. The genes are TRBV15 and TRBJ1-1; D not certain. Germline assignment: CDR1 LNHNV and CDR2 YYDKDF (reference sequence). Trimming stripped 2 bases from V and 1 base from J, with 5 bases between. This CDR3 has 13 residues. The CDR3 region has the DNA TGTGCCACCAGCAGACAGGCGAACACTGAAGCTTTCTTT. Translating gives CATSRQANTEAFF.

On this clone: The DNA is left out, because the CDR3 cannot be placed on it with certainty; the CDR3 is given as TCRdb lists it. The chain carries TRBV30 and TRBJ1-4; the table's D call, TRBD1, has no DNA check behind it. CDR1 is GTSNPN, CDR2 SVGIG, per germline (reference sequence). A total of 16 residues make up the CDR3, ends included. The CDR3 region is CAWSVLSGQGSEKLFF.

The V gene is TRBV5-1, the J gene TRBJ2-7; no firm D call. The CDR3 covers 14 residues. Germline-derived CDR1 and CDR2 are SGHRS and YFSETQ. V lost 0 bases to trimming and J lost 0 bases, with 7 bases between them. CDR3 coding DNA: TGCGCCAGCAGCTTGGAACAGTACTCCTACGAGCAGTACTTC. It is translated as CASSLEQYSYEQYF.

V usage is TRBV30 and J usage is TRBJ1-4; D gene uncertain. The CDR3 totals 12 residues. The V end lost 3 bases, the J end lost 4 bases, and 6 bases lay between the germline ends. CDR1 and CDR2 from the germline V gene are GTSNPN and SVGIG (reference sequence). Here the CDR3 reads CAWRSNNEKLFF. The CDR3 bases are TGTGCCTGGAGATCTAATAATGAAAAACTGTTTTTT.

The rearrangement links TRBV18 to TRBJ2-2; D call uncertain. The V and J ends lost 0 bases and 6 bases respectively, with 8 bases between them. The CDR3 is 14 residues long. CDR1 and CDR2 from the germline V gene are KGHSH and LQKENI. CDR3 in DNA: TGTGCCAGCTCACCACCGATGGGCCCCGGGGAGCTGTTTTTT. It specifies CASSPPMGPGELFF. The whole variable domain, remainder taken from reference TRBV18 and TRBJ2-2, is NAGVMQNPRHLVRRRGQEARLRCSPMKGHSHVYWYRQLPEEGLKFMVYLQKENIIDESGMPKERFSAEFPKEGPSILRIQQVVRGDSAAYFCASSPPMGPGELFFGEGSRLTVL.

On this clone itself: The junction departs from germline at one end; a sequencing error may be responsible. Different DNA sequences within this sample yield the same CDR3. The rearrangement joins TRBV7-9 to TRBJ1-1, with 7 positions matching TRBD1. From germline, CDR1 is SEHNR and CDR2 FQNEAQ (reference sequence). CDR3 length equals 15 residues. The CDR3 sequence: CASSPRGSSNTEAFF. CDR3 nucleotide sequence: TGTGCCAGCAGCCCCAGGGGGTCCTCGAACACTGAAGCCTTCTTT.

This chain connects TRBV4-3 to TRBJ1-5; no clear D gene. V lost 0 bases, J lost 0 bases, and 6 bases lay in between. The CDR3 totals 15 residues. Germline lookup yields CDR1 LGHNA and CDR2 YSLEER. The CDR3 DNA reads as TGCGCCAGCAGCCAAGATGGCTCTAGCAATCAGCCCCAGCATTTT. Its protein product is CASSQDGSSNQPQHF.

The chain uses TRBV21-1 and TRBJ2-7; the tabulated D call, TRBD1, remains unverified against the DNA. TRBV21-1 is a recognized pseudogene. CDR3 length: 15 residues. CDR3 sequence: CASSQARGHYYEQYF. CDR3 coding DNA: TGTGCCAGCAGTCAGGCTAGGGGCCACTACTACGAGCAGTACTTC.

This rearrangement joins TRBV19 to TRBJ2-7, with TRBD1 as a possible D gene (6 bases). V was cut by 5 bases and J by 7 bases, with 18 bases left in between. Germline assignment: CDR1 LNHDA and CDR2 SQIVND (reference sequence). The CDR3 loop spans 14 amino acids. CDR3 nucleotides: TGTGCCAGTAGTCCCCCCGGGACATATTATGAGCAGTACTTC. Translating it yields CASSPPGTYYEQYF.

This clone has only a few counts. The chain joins TRBV6-1 to TRBJ2-1; D may be TRBD1 (5 bases). The CDR3 contains 16 residues. V was clipped by 2 bases and J by 0 bases, with 11 bases between them. The V gene's germline CDR1 is MNHNS and CDR2 SASEGT. The DNA for the CDR3 is TGTGCCAGCAGTGAAAGGACATATGGCTCCTACAATGAGCAGTTCTTC. Amino acid sequence: CASSERTYGSYNEQFF.

The chain carries TRBV27 and TRBJ2-1; 7 bases line up with TRBD2. Germline lookup yields CDR1 MNHEY and CDR2 SMNVEV (reference sequence). Trimming at V came to 1 base and at J to 9 bases, leaving 12 bases not matched to a gene. CDR3 length: 16 amino acids. The CDR3 sequence is CASSLWSSGGALEQFF. CDR3 sequence (DNA): TGTGCCAGCAGTTTATGGTCTAGCGGAGGGGCTCTTGAGCAGTTCTTC.

The chain recombines TRBV7-2 with TRBJ2-5; 11 bases agree with TRBD2. Germline loops: CDR1 SGHTA, CDR2 FQGNSA. The trim removed 2 bases at V and 2 bases at J, leaving 10 bases unmatched. The CDR3 spans 18 residues. CDR3 coding DNA: TGTGCCAGCAGCTTAAGCCCTAGCGGGGGGTCCGTTCAAGAGACCCAGTACTTC. It encodes CASSLSPSGGSVQETQYF.

This clone has only a few counts. The V and J genes are TRBV27 and TRBJ1-2; no reliable D call. V shed 3 bases and J shed 2 bases, with 10 bases lying between them. The germline V gene has CDR1 MNHEY and CDR2 SMNVEV (reference sequence). The CDR3 length is 14 residues. CDR3 coding DNA: TGTGCCAGCAGTTTTTTACAGACAAACTATGGCTACACCTTC. Translating gives CASSFLQTNYGYTF.

The V call is TRBV5-1, the J call TRBJ1-6; 8 nucleotides match TRBD1. The CDR3 has 19 amino acids. Trimming took 1 base from V and 6 from J; bases not matched to a gene: 15. The germline V gene has CDR1 SGHRS and CDR2 YFSETQ. CDR3 nucleotides: TGCGCCAGCAGCTTGAGACCAGTCGTTCAGGGGGCGACTAATTCACCCCTCCACTTT. Protein sequence: CASSLRPVVQGATNSPLHF.

The gene calls are TRBV2 and TRBJ2-1; 9 nucleotides align to TRBD1. The germline V gene has CDR1 SNHLY and CDR2 FYNNEI. This CDR3 spans 15 amino acids. V lost 6 bases, J lost 3 bases, and 6 bases stayed unmatched. The CDR3 sequence is CASRRGQGDYNEQFF. In nucleotides, the CDR3 is TGTGCCAGCAGAAGGGGACAGGGAGACTACAATGAGCAGTTCTTC.

V gene TRBV5-4 combines with J gene TRBJ2-7, with TRBD1 matching over 9 bases. The CDR3 is 15 residues long. With 0 bases clipped from V and 5 bases from J, the junction kept 6 bases outside the gene matches. The germline V gene has CDR1 SGHNT and CDR2 YYREEE (reference sequence). CDR3 nucleotides: TGTGCCAGCAGCTTGGACGGACAGGGGAAAAACGAGCAGTACTTC. It encodes CASSLDGQGKNEQYF.

This chain uses TRBV9 with TRBJ2-3, with 10 bases matching TRBD2. The trim removed 0 bases at V and 5 bases at J, leaving 6 bases unmatched. This CDR3 has 16 amino acids. Per germline, CDR1 SGDLS and CDR2 YYNGEE. The CDR3, as DNA: TGTGCCAGCAGCGTAGGAGGGACTAGCGTGGGAGATACGCAGTATTTT. Translating gives CASSVGGTSVGDTQYF.

J is TRBJ2-7 and V is TRBV6-4; D possibly corresponds to TRBD2 (5 bases). The V gene lost 4 bases and the J gene lost 2 bases, with 12 bases spanning the gap. CDR3 length: 14 amino acids. Germline assignment: CDR1 MRHNA and CDR2 SNTAGT. The chain's CDR3 is CASSVSRGTYEQYF. The CDR3 DNA is TGTGCCAGCAGTGTCTCCCGGGGAACCTACGAGCAGTACTTC.

The chain employs TRBV5-4 and TRBJ2-5, with a possible D match to TRBD1 (6 bases). Per the germline V gene, CDR1 is SGHNT and CDR2 is YYREEE (reference sequence). The CDR3 is made up of 16 amino acids. The ends were cut back, 0 bases at V and 3 bases at J, with 15 bases in the middle. As DNA, the CDR3 is TGTGCCAGCAGCTTGGCGTGGGGCAGGGGAAAAGAGACCCAGTACTTC. It translates to CASSLAWGRGKETQYF.

CDR3 DNA sequence: TGCGCCAGCAGCCCAGGGACAGGTAACACTGAAGCTTTCTTT. Translation: CASSPGTGNTEAFF. The chain recombines TRBV5-1 with TRBJ1-1; 8 bases are a match to TRBD1. The J segment lost 2 bases and the V segment lost 4 bases, leaving 4 bases of the junction unmatched. CDR1 is SGHRS and CDR2 is YFSETQ in the germline V gene. CDR3 length equals 14 residues.

The V gene is TRBV2, the J gene TRBJ2-5; 7 bases agree with TRBD1. V trimming: 7 bases; J trimming: 2 bases; junction bases outside the gene matches: 7. The germline CDR1 and CDR2 sequences are SNHLY and FYNNEI. The CDR3 is made up of 14 amino acids. The DNA of the CDR3 is TGTGCCAGCAATCTATCGGGACAGCAAGAGACCCAGTACTTC. Translated: CASNLSGQQETQYF.